This TCR beta chain was observed in a study of regulatory T cells in long-lasting Graves disease (dated by TCRdb to 2020 to 2022). Background on the whole study: In the newly diagnosed Graves' disease group, patients had been taking antithyroid drugs for less than 3 months. Persistent Graves' disease patients were compared with newly diagnosed Graves' disease patients by peripheral blood TCR sequencing and RNA sequencing. The study was registered as a clinical trial and conducted in China. A total of some 35 samples underwent TCR sequencing, from around 13 patients with persistent Graves' disease and roughly 20 patients with newly diagnosed Graves' disease.

What the research found in general, with its limitations: As a limitation, the authors acknowledged that the small sample size may reduce accuracy. Sequencing and analysis were restricted to the TCR beta chain. Only peripheral blood was studied, because thyroid tissue, the primary lesion, was inaccessible. A larger number of public clonotypes was shared among persistent patients (2,741) than among newly diagnosed patients (roughly 930). Compared with newly diagnosed patients, persistent Graves' disease patients had lower TCR Shannon entropy and fewer highly expanded clones, which suggests clonal expansion.

Many counts were recorded for this clonotype. Its antigen is unknown. The input lacks base qualities; no much larger clone sits a single base away. The meaning of the sample's time point label: newly diagnosed GD, antithyroid drugs for less than 3 months. RNA was extracted from PBMCs in TRIzol for both TCR sequencing and RNA sequencing. The diagnosis of Graves' disease was made according to American Thyroid Association guidelines. Patients were recruited from an endocrinology department in Xi'an, China. Each patient gave 7.5 to 10 milliliters of peripheral blood, collected in an EDTA anticoagulant tube. Ficoll Paque Plus density gradient separation was used to isolate PBMCs, and no further T cell sorting was done. An Agilent 2100 Bioanalyzer and agarose gel were used to check RNA quality, and a NanoDrop 2000 was used to measure RNA concentration. Receptors were amplified or captured by multiplex PCR. Reads for this sample came from an Illumina HiSeq 4000. iRepertoire HTBI primers and Arm-PCR amplification of CDR3 regions were used to construct TCR beta libraries. Before sequencing, the PCR products went through gel purification. In the original analysis: A total of fewer than 70 TRBV and some 13 TRBJ segments were identified across samples and were used for gene usage analysis of CDR3 amino acid clonotypes. COPE and FqMerger were used to merge filtered high-quality paired reads into contigs. Contigs were aligned with BLAST to IMGT TRBV, TRBD and TRBJ reference genes, and CDR3 was defined per IMGT. Clonotypes above 0.1% frequency were classified as highly expanded clones. Shannon entropy was used to measure repertoire diversity, and the Gini coefficient was used to measure V-J evenness. Public clonotypes were defined as clonotypes shared by more than one individual. TCRdb passed the public sequencing reads through fastp at Q25 and MiXCR, retaining productive beta sequences. Each CDR3 protein gets just one entry, which takes the most common genes and DNA from the rows behind it. The V and J calls come from TCRdb's annotation, not from the publication. This sample holds about 380,000 distinct CDR3 sequences; roughly a sixth were observed only once. 22% of the sample comes from the top ten.

The sequencing here drew on peripheral blood mononuclear cells (PBMCs), taken at new diagnosis, from a patient treated with antithyroid drugs. This TCR was recovered from a female donor with Graves disease.

The DNA sequence is TGTGCCAGCAGTGAAAGGCGGACCTATGGCTACACCTTC. This yields the protein CASSERRTYGYTF. This chain is built from TRBV2 and TRBJ1-2, with the D gene call left open. Trimming takes 2 bases from V and 4 bases from J, and the germline ends sit 8 bases apart. The CDR3 sequence holds 13 residues, the cysteine and phenylalanine included. Left in the record is the CDR3 DNA by itself, 39 bases read in frame from the first base. Via the germline V gene, CDR1 is SNHLY and CDR2 FYNNEI.